This T cell receptor beta chain was retrieved from a study of control samples from healthy donors and cancer patients. The protocol was immunoSEQ multiplex PCR, while the TCRdb copy is restricted to in-frame clones and leaves out a portion. The sample gives some 210,000 clones, roughly nine tenths of which show up once; less than 2% is in the top ten. Between the trimmed V and J ends, which lost 0 bases and 2 bases, there was a span of 11 bases. Germline V gene sequence: CDR1 LNHDA, CDR2 SQIVND (reference sequence). This CDR3 is 16 amino acids long. The sample was blood. The TCR originated in a man between 25 and 39 years old in good health. The chain is built from TRBV19 and TRBJ2-1; tentatively, D is TRBD2 (6 bases). The CDR3 reads CASSIDHGGAYNEQFF. CDR3 nucleotides: TGTGCCAGTAGTATAGATCACGGGGGAGCCTACAATGAGCAGTTCTTC.